This TCR beta chain emerged from a study of T cell responses to AZD1222 COVID-19 vaccine. This table comes from immunoSEQ multiplex PCR, and its TCRdb copy is limited to in-frame clones, with some not included. The sample has about 94,000 clones; over 75% are singletons. CDR3 length: 14 residues. The V segment lost 4 bases and the J segment 7 bases; nucleotides outside the gene matches: 8. CDR1 and CDR2 from the germline V gene are SGHVS and FNYEAQ. The sample consisted of peripheral blood, taken 28 days after the second AZD1222 dose. The sequence derives from an adult who received the AZD1222 COVID-19 vaccine. This chain connects TRBV7-6 to TRBJ2-7, with 9 bases fitting TRBD1. This CDR3 is CASSSTGTGWEQYF. CDR3 DNA: TGTGCCAGCAGCTCGACCGGGACAGGGTGGGAGCAGTACTTC. Variable domain in full (rest from reference TRBV7-6 and TRBJ2-7): GAGVSQSPRYKVTKRGQDVALRCDPISGHVSLYWYRQALGQGPEFLTYFNYEAQQDKSGLPNDRFSAERPEGSISTLTIQRTEQRDSAMYRCASSSTGTGWEQYFGPGTRLTVT.